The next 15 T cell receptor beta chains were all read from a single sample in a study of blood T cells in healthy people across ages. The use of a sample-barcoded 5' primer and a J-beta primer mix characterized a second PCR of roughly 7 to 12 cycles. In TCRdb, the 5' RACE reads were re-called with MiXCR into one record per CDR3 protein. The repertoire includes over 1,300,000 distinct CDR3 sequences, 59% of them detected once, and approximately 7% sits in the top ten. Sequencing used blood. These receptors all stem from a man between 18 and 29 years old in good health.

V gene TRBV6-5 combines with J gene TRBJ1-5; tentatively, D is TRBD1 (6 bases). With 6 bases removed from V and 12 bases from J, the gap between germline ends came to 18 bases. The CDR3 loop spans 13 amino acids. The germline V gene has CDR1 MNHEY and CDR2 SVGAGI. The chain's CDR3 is CASSDPPGQLQHF. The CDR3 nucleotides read TGTGCCAGCAGCGATCCGCCGGGACAACTCCAGCATTTT.

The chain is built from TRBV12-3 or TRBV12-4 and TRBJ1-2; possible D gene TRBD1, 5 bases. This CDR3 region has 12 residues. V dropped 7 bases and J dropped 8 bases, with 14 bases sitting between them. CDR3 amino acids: CASTPGGWGYTF. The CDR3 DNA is TGTGCCAGCACCCCGGGGGGTTGGGGCTACACCTTC.

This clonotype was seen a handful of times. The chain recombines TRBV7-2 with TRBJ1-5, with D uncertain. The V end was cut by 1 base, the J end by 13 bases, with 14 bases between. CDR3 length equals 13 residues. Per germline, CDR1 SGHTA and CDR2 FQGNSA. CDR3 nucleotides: TGTGCCAGCAGCTTAGAGGCGGTTGGAGCGCAGCATTTT. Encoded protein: CASSLEAVGAQHF.

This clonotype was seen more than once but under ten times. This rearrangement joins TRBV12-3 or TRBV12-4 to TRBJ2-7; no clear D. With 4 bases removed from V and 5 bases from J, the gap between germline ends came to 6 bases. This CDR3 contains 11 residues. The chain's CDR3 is CASSWSHEQYF. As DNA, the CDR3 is TGTGCCAGCAGTTGGAGTCACGAGCAGTACTTC.

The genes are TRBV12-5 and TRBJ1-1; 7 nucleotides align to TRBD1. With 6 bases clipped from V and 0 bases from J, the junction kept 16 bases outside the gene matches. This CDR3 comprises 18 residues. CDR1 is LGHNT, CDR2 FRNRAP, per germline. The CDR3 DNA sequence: TGTGCTAGTGGAGCTCAACGGTCAGGGGGAGGCATGAACACTGAAGCTTTCTTT. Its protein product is CASGAQRSGGGMNTEAFF.

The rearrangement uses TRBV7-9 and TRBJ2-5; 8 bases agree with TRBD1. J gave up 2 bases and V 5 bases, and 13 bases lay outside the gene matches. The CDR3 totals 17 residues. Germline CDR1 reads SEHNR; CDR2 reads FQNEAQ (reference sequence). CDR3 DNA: TGTGCCAGCAGCGACCCCGGGACAGGTGGGGTTCAAGAGACCCAGTACTTC. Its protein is CASSDPGTGGVQETQYF. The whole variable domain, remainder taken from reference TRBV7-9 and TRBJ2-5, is DTGVSQNPRHKITKRGQNVTFRCDPISEHNRLYWYRQTLGQGPEFLTYFQNEAQLEKSRLLSDRFSAERPKGSFSTLEIQRTEQGDSAMYLCASSDPGTGGVQETQYFGPGTRLLVL.

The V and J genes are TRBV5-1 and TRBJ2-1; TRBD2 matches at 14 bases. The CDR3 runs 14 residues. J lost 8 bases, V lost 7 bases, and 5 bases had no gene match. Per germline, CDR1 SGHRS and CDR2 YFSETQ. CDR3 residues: CASGLAGGEDEQFF. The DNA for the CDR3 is TGCGCCAGCGGACTAGCGGGAGGAGAGGATGAGCAGTTCTTC. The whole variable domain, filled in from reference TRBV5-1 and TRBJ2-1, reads KAGVTQTPRYLIKTRGQQVTLSCSPISGHRSVSWYQQTPGQGLQFLFEYFSETQRNKGNFPGRFSGRQFSNSRSEMNVSTLELGDSALYLCASGLAGGEDEQFFGPGTRLTVL.

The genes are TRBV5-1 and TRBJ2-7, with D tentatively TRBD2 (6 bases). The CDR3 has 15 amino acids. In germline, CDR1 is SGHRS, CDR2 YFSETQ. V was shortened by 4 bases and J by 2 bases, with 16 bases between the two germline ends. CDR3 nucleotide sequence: TGCGCCAGCAGCCTAGGGACTTTCAAAACCTACGAGCAGTACTTC. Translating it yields CASSLGTFKTYEQYF.

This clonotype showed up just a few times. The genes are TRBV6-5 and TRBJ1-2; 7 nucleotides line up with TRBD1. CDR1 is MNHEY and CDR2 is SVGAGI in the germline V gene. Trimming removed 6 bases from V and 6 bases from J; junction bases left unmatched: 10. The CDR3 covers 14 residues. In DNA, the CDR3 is TGTGCCAGCAGCGCACGACAGGGTTGGGATGGCTACACCTTC. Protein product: CASSARQGWDGYTF.

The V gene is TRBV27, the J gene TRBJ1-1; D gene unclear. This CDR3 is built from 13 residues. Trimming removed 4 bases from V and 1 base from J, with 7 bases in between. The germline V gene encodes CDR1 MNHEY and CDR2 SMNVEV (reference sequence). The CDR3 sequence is CASSYKGNTEAFF. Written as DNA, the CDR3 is TGTGCCAGCAGTTATAAGGGGAACACTGAAGCTTTCTTT.

The CDR3 region has the DNA TGTGCCTGGGGGCGCTTAACGCTGTTTTTT. Protein: CAWGRLTLFF. This chain links TRBV30 with TRBJ2-2; D is unresolved. V lost 5 bases to trimming and J lost 13 bases, with 11 bases between them. The CDR3 covers 10 residues. Germline CDR1 reads GTSNPN; CDR2 reads SVGIG (reference sequence).

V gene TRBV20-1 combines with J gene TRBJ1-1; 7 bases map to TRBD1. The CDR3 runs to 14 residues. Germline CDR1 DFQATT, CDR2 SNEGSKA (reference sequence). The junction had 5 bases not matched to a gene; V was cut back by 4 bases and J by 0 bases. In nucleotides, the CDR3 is TGCAGTGCTATTGACAGGGCGGTGAACACTGAAGCTTTCTTT. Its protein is CSAIDRAVNTEAFF.

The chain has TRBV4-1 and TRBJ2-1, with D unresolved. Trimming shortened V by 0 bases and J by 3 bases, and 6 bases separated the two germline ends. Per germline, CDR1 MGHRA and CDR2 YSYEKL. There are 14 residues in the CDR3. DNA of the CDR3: TGCGCCAGCAGCCAAGAGGGGAACTACAATGAGCAGTTCTTC. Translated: CASSQEGNYNEQFF.

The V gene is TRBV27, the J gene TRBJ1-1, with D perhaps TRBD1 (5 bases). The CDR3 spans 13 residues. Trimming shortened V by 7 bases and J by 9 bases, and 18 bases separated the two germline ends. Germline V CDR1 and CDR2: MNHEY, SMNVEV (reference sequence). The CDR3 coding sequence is TGTGCCAGCAAACCCGCGGGGCAGGCAAAAGCTTTCTTT. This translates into CASKPAGQAKAFF.

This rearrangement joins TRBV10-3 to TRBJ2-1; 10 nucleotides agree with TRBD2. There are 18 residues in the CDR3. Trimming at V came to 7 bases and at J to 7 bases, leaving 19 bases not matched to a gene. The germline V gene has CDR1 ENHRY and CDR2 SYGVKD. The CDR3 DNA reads TGTGCCATCACCGCCGACGGTGAAGCGGGAGGGGGTTGGAATGAGCAGTTCTTC. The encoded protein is CAITADGEAGGGWNEQFF.